A selection of T cell receptor beta chains follows, all from one sample in a study of human T cells and chemical hapten exposure. A single record per CDR3 protein comes from TCRdb applying MiXCR to the RACE reads. The data hold tens of thousands of distinct CDR3 sequences, with roughly 10% observed a single time. The sequenced sample was whole blood, obtained in connection with sensitization to the hapten diphenylcyclopropenone (DPC). The receptors come from a woman aged 45-60 years with alopecia areata. Some clones in this sample may be carry-over from other donors' samples. Each CDR3 is given with its conserved first and last residue. The order of the fields is CDR3 DNA, CDR3 protein, J gene, clone size, V gene, D gene. D genes are given only for firm matches. Size is stated for part of the rows, as once, few or many counts, or as a class when the clone is expanded.

CDR3nt: TGTGCCAGTAGTATACTGCTAGGGCCTCTCTCCGAGCAGTACTTC
CDR3aa: CASSILLGPLSEQYF
j_gene: TRBJ2-7
abundance: .
v_gene: TRBV19
d_gene: .

CDR3nt: TGTGCCAGCAGTTACTCTTTATGGGGTCAGCCCCAGCATTTT
CDR3aa: CASSYSLWGQPQHF
j_gene: TRBJ1-5
abundance: .
v_gene: TRBV6-2/TRBV6-3
d_gene: .

CDR3nt: TGTGCCAGCGGTGGGGGGGGCGGCGGATCCTACGAGCAGTACTTC
CDR3aa: CASGGGGGGSYEQYF
j_gene: TRBJ2-7
abundance: many
v_gene: TRBV6-2/TRBV6-3
d_gene: .

CDR3nt: TGTGCCAGCAGTTTGGGACGGACATCCAGCTCCTACAATGAGCAGTTCTTC
CDR3aa: CASSLGRTSSSYNEQFF
j_gene: TRBJ2-1
abundance: few
v_gene: TRBV28
d_gene: .

CDR3nt: TGTGCCAGCAGTGATAGTCTGAATCAGCCCCAGCATTTT
CDR3aa: CASSDSLNQPQHF
j_gene: TRBJ1-5
abundance: many
v_gene: TRBV6-1
d_gene: .

CDR3nt: TGCAGTGCTTCGACTAGCGGCACAGATACGCAGTATTTT
CDR3aa: CSASTSGTDTQYF
j_gene: TRBJ2-3
abundance: .
v_gene: TRBV20-1
d_gene: TRBD2

CDR3nt: TGTGCCAGCAGCTTAGGAATGACAGGGCGCAATTCACCCCTCCACTTT
CDR3aa: CASSLGMTGRNSPLHF
j_gene: TRBJ1-6
abundance: many
v_gene: TRBV7-8
d_gene: TRBD1

CDR3nt: TGCAGTGCTAGAGGTCACAACTACGAGCAGTACTTC
CDR3aa: CSARGHNYEQYF
j_gene: TRBJ2-7
abundance: few
v_gene: TRBV20-1
d_gene: .

CDR3nt: TGCAGCGTCGAAAGGAATGAGCAGTTCTTC
CDR3aa: CSVERNEQFF
j_gene: TRBJ2-1
abundance: .
v_gene: TRBV29-1
d_gene: .

CDR3nt: TGTGCCAGCAGCGGGCAGGGTTCGGTTGAAAAACTGTTTTTT
CDR3aa: CASSGQGSVEKLFF
j_gene: TRBJ1-4
abundance: .
v_gene: TRBV9
d_gene: .

CDR3nt: TGTGCCAGCAGCGGCGGACATACCTACGAGCAGTACTTC
CDR3aa: CASSGGHTYEQYF
j_gene: TRBJ2-7
abundance: .
v_gene: TRBV9
d_gene: .

CDR3nt: TGCGCCAGCAGCCCCTTAAGTAGCGGGAGTTCGCACGGGGAGCTGTTTTTT
CDR3aa: CASSPLSSGSSHGELFF
j_gene: TRBJ2-2
abundance: few
v_gene: TRBV5-1
d_gene: TRBD2

CDR3nt: TGTGCCAGCAGTTCCTGGGACATTCATGGCTACACCTTC
CDR3aa: CASSSWDIHGYTF
j_gene: TRBJ1-2
abundance: .
v_gene: TRBV28
d_gene: .

CDR3nt: TGCAGTGCTAGAGGCCTAGGGGCAGGGCCAGGGCCCCAGCATTTT
CDR3aa: CSARGLGAGPGPQHF
j_gene: TRBJ1-5
abundance: .
v_gene: TRBV20-1
d_gene: .

CDR3nt: TGTGCCAGCTCACCACCTCAGCGGGGGGACAATGAGCAGTTCTTC
CDR3aa: CASSPPQRGDNEQFF
j_gene: TRBJ2-1
abundance: few
v_gene: TRBV18
d_gene: TRBD2

CDR3nt: TGTGCCAGCTCACCGCTCGAACGGAATGGCTACACCTTC
CDR3aa: CASSPLERNGYTF
j_gene: TRBJ1-2
abundance: many
v_gene: TRBV18
d_gene: .

CDR3nt: TGTGCCACCCGCACAGGGAGGGTAGGAACTAATGAAAAACTGTTTTTT
CDR3aa: CATRTGRVGTNEKLFF
j_gene: TRBJ1-4
abundance: few
v_gene: TRBV2
d_gene: .

CDR3nt: TGTGCCAGCAGCTTTGGGGCCAACTATGGCTACACCTTC
CDR3aa: CASSFGANYGYTF
j_gene: TRBJ1-2
abundance: many
v_gene: TRBV11-2
d_gene: .

CDR3nt: TGCGCCAGCAGCCCCGGGACTCACGGAGACGGCTATGGCTACACCTTC
CDR3aa: CASSPGTHGDGYGYTF
j_gene: TRBJ1-2
abundance: .
v_gene: TRBV5-1
d_gene: .

CDR3nt: TGTGCCAGCAGTTATAACAGGGGCACTGAAGCTTTCTTT
CDR3aa: CASSYNRGTEAFF
j_gene: TRBJ1-1
abundance: many
v_gene: TRBV6-2/TRBV6-3
d_gene: TRBD1

CDR3nt: TGTGCCAGCAGCCTAGGAGGGCAGGGTGGAAACACCATATATTTT
CDR3aa: CASSLGGQGGNTIYF
j_gene: TRBJ1-3
abundance: .
v_gene: TRBV11-2
d_gene: .

CDR3nt: TGCAGTGCTAGGGGCCCCCTGGGCGGGGGGTCCAATGAGCAGTTCTTC
CDR3aa: CSARGPLGGGSNEQFF
j_gene: TRBJ2-1
abundance: many
v_gene: TRBV20-1
d_gene: TRBD2

CDR3nt: TGTGCCAGCAGCCGTAAGGGGGATATGTACACTGAAGCTTTCTTT
CDR3aa: CASSRKGDMYTEAFF
j_gene: TRBJ1-1
abundance: many
v_gene: TRBV12-3/TRBV12-4
d_gene: .

CDR3nt: TGTGCCAGCAGCTTCTTGCAGCCCCGATACAATGAGCAGTTCTTC
CDR3aa: CASSFLQPRYNEQFF
j_gene: TRBJ2-1
abundance: .
v_gene: TRBV7-9
d_gene: .

CDR3nt: TGTGCCAGCAGCCCTTCCACCTCTAGCGGGGGGACTCAAGAGACCCAGTACTTC
CDR3aa: CASSPSTSSGGTQETQYF
j_gene: TRBJ2-5
abundance: few
v_gene: TRBV7-2
d_gene: TRBD2